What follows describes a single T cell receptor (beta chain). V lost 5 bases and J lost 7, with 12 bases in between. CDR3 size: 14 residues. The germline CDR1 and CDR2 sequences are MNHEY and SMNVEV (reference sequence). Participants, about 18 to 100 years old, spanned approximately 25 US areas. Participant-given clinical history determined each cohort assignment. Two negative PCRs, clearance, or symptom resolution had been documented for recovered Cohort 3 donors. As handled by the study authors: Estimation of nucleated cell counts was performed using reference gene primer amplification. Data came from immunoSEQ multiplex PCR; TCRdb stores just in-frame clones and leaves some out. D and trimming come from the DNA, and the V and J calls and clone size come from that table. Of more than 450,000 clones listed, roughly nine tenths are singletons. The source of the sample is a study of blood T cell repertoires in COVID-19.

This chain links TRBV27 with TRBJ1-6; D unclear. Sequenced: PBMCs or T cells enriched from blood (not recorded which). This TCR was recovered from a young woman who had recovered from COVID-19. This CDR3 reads CASSGRGLNSPLHF. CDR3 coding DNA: TGTGCCAGCAGTGGTCGGGGTCTAAATTCACCCCTCCACTTT.